The clone carrying this TCR beta chain was counted a single time. Its antigen is not known. As the CDR3 is not closed by the conserved phenylalanine or tryptophan, this likely results from a read error. The sample is drawn from a study of cytomegalovirus exposure and HLA in healthy donors. Overall study context: An earlier analysis found fewer than 140 million unique TCR beta sequences from about 190 million T cells.

This CDR3 is 13 amino acids long. V was cut by 6 bases and J by 3 bases, with 11 bases left in between. Germline V CDR1 and CDR2: MNHEY, SMNVEV (reference sequence). Both 60 Vbeta primers and 13 Jbeta primers went into the PCR. TCRdb's copy holds only in-frame clones and misses some; the assay was immunoSEQ multiplex PCR. The sample includes approximately 110,000 clones, approximately 70% of them seen just once. Study-wide results and limits: No immune exposure information besides CMV serostatus was available. It was confirmed in vitro that three of the CMV-associated chains were specific for CMV antigens.

Nominal health characterized the donors when sampled, though unrecorded immune exposures were likely. The sample taken for sequencing was PBMCs. The receptor comes from a man aged 35-49 years in good health and CMV-seronegative. V and J are TRBV27 and TRBJ1-2; D might be TRBD1 (6 bases). CDR3 nucleotides: TGTGCCAGCAGCCCCCAGGGGCACTATGGCTACACCTCC. Residues: CASSPQGHYGYTS.